This is a list of T cell receptor beta chains from one sample in a study of post-analysis software for immune sequencing data. TCRdb reanalysed the PCR reads using MiXCR and keeps one entry per CDR3 protein. Of roughly 400,000 distinct CDR3 sequences listed, roughly 38% were seen once; the top ten hold approximately 7.6%. Sequencing was carried out using blood. These receptors were collected from a girl aged 2-10 years with multiple sclerosis. Both conserved end residues are part of each CDR3. The order of the fields is V gene, D gene, clone size, J gene, CDR3 DNA, CDR3 protein. A D gene is named only where the DNA matches it firmly. Part of the rows lack a size; the others show once, few, many or a class for expanded clones.

V gene: TRBV25-1; D gene: NA; clone size: few; J gene: TRBJ2-7; CDR3 DNA: TGTGCCAGCAGAGGAGCCGGACCCAGGACCTACGAGCAGTACTTC; CDR3 protein: CASRGAGPRTYEQYF
V gene: TRBV6-5; D gene: TRBD2; clone size: few; J gene: TRBJ2-1; CDR3 DNA: TGTGCCAGCAGTAAACTAGCGGGAGGGAAGAATGAGCAGTTCTTC; CDR3 protein: CASSKLAGGKNEQFF
V gene: TRBV29-1; D gene: TRBD2; clone size: NA; J gene: TRBJ2-1; CDR3 DNA: TGCAGCGTTGGTCTAGCGGCAGACTACAATGAGCAGTTCTTC; CDR3 protein: CSVGLAADYNEQFF
V gene: TRBV28; D gene: NA; clone size: once; J gene: TRBJ2-5; CDR3 DNA: TGTGCCAGCAGGAGAACAGGGCCTCAAGAGACCCAGTACTTC; CDR3 protein: CASRRTGPQETQYF
V gene: TRBV20-1; D gene: NA; clone size: NA; J gene: TRBJ2-7; CDR3 DNA: TGCAGTGCTAGTATCCCTCCTGGGGAGCAGTACTTC; CDR3 protein: CSASIPPGEQYF
V gene: TRBV27; D gene: NA; clone size: NA; J gene: TRBJ2-2; CDR3 DNA: TGTGCCAGCAGTGGGACGGCGAACACCGGGGAGCTGTTTTTT; CDR3 protein: CASSGTANTGELFF
V gene: TRBV5-1; D gene: TRBD1; clone size: few; J gene: TRBJ2-7; CDR3 DNA: TGCGCCAGCAGCGCCGGGGACAGGGGAAGGAACGAGCAGTACTTC; CDR3 protein: CASSAGDRGRNEQYF
V gene: TRBV20-1; D gene: NA; clone size: NA; J gene: TRBJ2-1; CDR3 DNA: TGCAGTGCTAGTTGGGGGGCGCAGGGTGAGCAGTTCTTC; CDR3 protein: CSASWGAQGEQFF
V gene: TRBV7-9; D gene: TRBD2; clone size: few; J gene: TRBJ2-5; CDR3 DNA: TGTGCCAGCAGCTTAAGGGCCCTCGGGGGGTTAGAGACCCAGTACTTC; CDR3 protein: CASSLRALGGLETQYF
V gene: TRBV20-1; D gene: TRBD1; clone size: NA; J gene: TRBJ1-1; CDR3 DNA: TGCAGTGCTAGAGGAGGGGGCGTCACTGAAGCTTTCTTT; CDR3 protein: CSARGGGVTEAFF
V gene: TRBV20-1; D gene: NA; clone size: NA; J gene: TRBJ2-7; CDR3 DNA: TGCAGTGCTAGAGATTTCGGACTGTCATACCGCTACGAGCAGTACTTC; CDR3 protein: CSARDFGLSYRYEQYF
V gene: TRBV20-1; D gene: TRBD1; clone size: NA; J gene: TRBJ1-4; CDR3 DNA: TGCAGTGCTAGAGCTACAGGGGGAACTAATGAAAAACTGTTTTTT; CDR3 protein: CSARATGGTNEKLFF
V gene: TRBV4-1; D gene: TRBD1; clone size: NA; J gene: TRBJ2-1; CDR3 DNA: TGCGCCAGCAGCCTAAACCCCCGCAGGGGGATCTACAATGAGCAGTTCTTC; CDR3 protein: CASSLNPRRGIYNEQFF
V gene: TRBV11-1; D gene: TRBD2; clone size: few; J gene: TRBJ2-1; CDR3 DNA: TGTGCCAGCAGCGCTCCGGGACTAGCGCACAATGAGCAGTTCTTC; CDR3 protein: CASSAPGLAHNEQFF
V gene: TRBV7-9; D gene: NA; clone size: many; J gene: TRBJ1-5; CDR3 DNA: TGTGCCAGCAGCTTAGGGGAGCAGCCCCAGCATTTT; CDR3 protein: CASSLGEQPQHF
V gene: TRBV3-1; D gene: NA; clone size: NA; J gene: TRBJ2-3; CDR3 DNA: TGTGCCAGCAGCCCCTACACTGTTACAGATACGCAGTATTTT; CDR3 protein: CASSPYTVTDTQYF
V gene: TRBV10-3; D gene: NA; clone size: few; J gene: TRBJ2-7; CDR3 DNA: TGTGCCACCTCAGTCGACTACGAGCAGTACTTC; CDR3 protein: CATSVDYEQYF
V gene: TRBV2; D gene: NA; clone size: once; J gene: TRBJ2-1; CDR3 DNA: TGTGCCAGCAGTCCACCACTCAATGAGCAGTTCTTC; CDR3 protein: CASSPPLNEQFF
V gene: TRBV28; D gene: NA; clone size: NA; J gene: TRBJ2-7; CDR3 DNA: TGTGCCAGCAGATCCGTGAGTGAGACCTACGAGCAGTACTTC; CDR3 protein: CASRSVSETYEQYF
V gene: TRBV7-2; D gene: TRBD2; clone size: few; J gene: TRBJ2-4; CDR3 DNA: TGTGCCAGCAGCTTGACCGGGAGGGCCAAAAACATTCAGTACTTC; CDR3 protein: CASSLTGRAKNIQYF
V gene: TRBV7-9; D gene: NA; clone size: NA; J gene: TRBJ2-7; CDR3 DNA: TGTGCCAGCAGCTCGATAGGGTTCAAATACTACGAGCAGTACTTC; CDR3 protein: CASSSIGFKYYEQYF
V gene: TRBV5-6; D gene: TRBD2; clone size: few; J gene: TRBJ2-1; CDR3 DNA: TGTGCCAGCAGCTCAGCGGGGGCGCGCCCATATGGTGAGCAGTTCTTC; CDR3 protein: CASSSAGARPYGEQFF
V gene: TRBV4-3; D gene: TRBD1; clone size: NA; J gene: TRBJ2-1; CDR3 DNA: TGCGCCAGCAGCCAAGGGGACAGGGCGGGGAATGAGCAGTTCTTC; CDR3 protein: CASSQGDRAGNEQFF
V gene: TRBV20-1; D gene: NA; clone size: once; J gene: TRBJ1-2; CDR3 DNA: TGCAGTGCTTATTACGACAGGCTAGATGGCTACACCTTC; CDR3 protein: CSAYYDRLDGYTF
V gene: TRBV27; D gene: TRBD2; clone size: few; J gene: TRBJ2-3; CDR3 DNA: TGTGCCAGCAGTTCAAAAAACCCCCGACTAGCGGGGCTTCCCACAGATACGCAGTATTTT; CDR3 protein: CASSSKNPRLAGLPTDTQYF
V gene: TRBV3-1; D gene: TRBD2; clone size: NA; J gene: TRBJ2-1; CDR3 DNA: TGTGCCAGCAGCCAAGACCGGACTAGCGGGAGGCGTTACAATGAGCAGTTCTTC; CDR3 protein: CASSQDRTSGRRYNEQFF
V gene: TRBV5-5; D gene: TRBD2; clone size: NA; J gene: TRBJ2-1; CDR3 DNA: TGTGCCAGCACCACTCTAGCGGGGGAGCGCAATGAGCAGTTCTTC; CDR3 protein: CASTTLAGERNEQFF
V gene: TRBV20-1; D gene: TRBD2; clone size: NA; J gene: TRBJ2-7; CDR3 DNA: TGCAGTGCTAGCGGGAGGAGTAACGAGCAGTACTTC; CDR3 protein: CSASGRSNEQYF
V gene: TRBV6-6; D gene: TRBD2; clone size: NA; J gene: TRBJ2-2; CDR3 DNA: TGTGCCAGCAGGAGCGGGGGCCAGAACACCGGGGAGCTGTTTTTT; CDR3 protein: CASRSGGQNTGELFF
V gene: TRBV2; D gene: TRBD1; clone size: NA; J gene: TRBJ2-5; CDR3 DNA: TGTGCCAGCAGCGAGGACAGGCACTTAGTGAGAGAGACCCAGTACTTC; CDR3 protein: CASSEDRHLVRETQYF
V gene: TRBV4-1; D gene: NA; clone size: few; J gene: TRBJ2-7; CDR3 DNA: TGCGCCAGCAGCCTACATGCACAGGACGCCGGCTCCTACGAGCAGTACTTC; CDR3 protein: CASSLHAQDAGSYEQYF
V gene: TRBV7-8; D gene: NA; clone size: NA; J gene: TRBJ2-1; CDR3 DNA: TGTGCCAGCAGCTTATTAGGGGGGGGGGTCAATGAGCAGTTCTTC; CDR3 protein: CASSLLGGGVNEQFF
V gene: TRBV5-1; D gene: NA; clone size: few; J gene: TRBJ2-7; CDR3 DNA: TGCGCCAGCAGCAATCGACAAAGCTCCTACGAGCAGTACTTC; CDR3 protein: CASSNRQSSYEQYF
V gene: TRBV12-3/TRBV12-4; D gene: TRBD1; clone size: NA; J gene: TRBJ2-5; CDR3 DNA: TGTGCCAGCAGATCAGCAGGGGGTGGCGAGACCCAGTACTTC; CDR3 protein: CASRSAGGGETQYF
V gene: TRBV29-1; D gene: TRBD1; clone size: NA; J gene: TRBJ1-2; CDR3 DNA: TGCAGCGTAAGACAGGGAGACTATGGCTACACCTTC; CDR3 protein: CSVRQGDYGYTF
V gene: TRBV6-5; D gene: TRBD1; clone size: medium-sized; J gene: TRBJ2-1; CDR3 DNA: TGTGCCAGCAGTTGGGACAGGGTCAATGAGCAGTTCTTC; CDR3 protein: CASSWDRVNEQFF
V gene: TRBV25-1; D gene: NA; clone size: NA; J gene: TRBJ1-1; CDR3 DNA: TGTGCCAGCAGTGCTAGACAGATGGGCACTGAAGCTTTCTTT; CDR3 protein: CASSARQMGTEAFF
V gene: TRBV4-1; D gene: NA; clone size: NA; J gene: TRBJ2-7; CDR3 DNA: TGCGCCAGCAGCCAATGGGTAGGTTACGAGCAGTACTTC; CDR3 protein: CASSQWVGYEQYF
V gene: TRBV11-3; D gene: TRBD1; clone size: NA; J gene: TRBJ1-2; CDR3 DNA: TGTGCCCGCAGCAGCGAACAGGGGGCGCGAGCTAACTATGGCTACACCTTC; CDR3 protein: CARSSEQGARANYGYTF
V gene: TRBV28; D gene: NA; clone size: NA; J gene: TRBJ2-3; CDR3 DNA: TGTGCCAGCAGATCCGGAGCGGGCGGTACAGATACGCAGTATTTT; CDR3 protein: CASRSGAGGTDTQYF
V gene: TRBV5-1; D gene: NA; clone size: few; J gene: TRBJ1-1; CDR3 DNA: TGCGCCAGCAGCCCCGGGGATTCATGGAACACTGAAGCTTTCTTT; CDR3 protein: CASSPGDSWNTEAFF
V gene: TRBV20-1; D gene: NA; clone size: NA; J gene: TRBJ2-1; CDR3 DNA: TGCAGTGCTAGGGAGGGTTTCTACAATGAGCAGTTCTTC; CDR3 protein: CSAREGFYNEQFF
V gene: TRBV7-6; D gene: NA; clone size: NA; J gene: TRBJ2-5; CDR3 DNA: TGTGCCAGCAGCTCCGGGTTGGGCCCCCAAGAGACCCAGTACTTC; CDR3 protein: CASSSGLGPQETQYF
V gene: TRBV7-8; D gene: TRBD2; clone size: NA; J gene: TRBJ2-3; CDR3 DNA: TGTGCCAGCAGCCCCCTCCCTAGCGGGGTAAGCACAGATACGCAGTATTTT; CDR3 protein: CASSPLPSGVSTDTQYF
V gene: TRBV12-3/TRBV12-4; D gene: TRBD1; clone size: NA; J gene: TRBJ1-5; CDR3 DNA: TGTGCCAGTCAGACAGGGCTAGGCAATCAGCCCCAGCATTTT; CDR3 protein: CASQTGLGNQPQHF
V gene: TRBV9; D gene: NA; clone size: NA; J gene: TRBJ1-2; CDR3 DNA: TGTGCCAGCAGCATGGCGGGGAACGGCTATGGCTACACCTTC; CDR3 protein: CASSMAGNGYGYTF